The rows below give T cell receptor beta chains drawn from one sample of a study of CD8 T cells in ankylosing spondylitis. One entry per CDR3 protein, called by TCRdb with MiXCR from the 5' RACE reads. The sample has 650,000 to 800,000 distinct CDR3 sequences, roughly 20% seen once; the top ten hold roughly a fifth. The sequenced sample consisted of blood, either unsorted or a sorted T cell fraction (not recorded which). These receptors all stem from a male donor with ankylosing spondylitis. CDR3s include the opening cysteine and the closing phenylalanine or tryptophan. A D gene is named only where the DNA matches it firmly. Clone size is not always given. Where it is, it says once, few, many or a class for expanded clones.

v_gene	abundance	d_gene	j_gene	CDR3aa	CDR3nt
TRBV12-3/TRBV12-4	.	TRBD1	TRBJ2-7	CASSTPPRDRGLYEQYF	TGTGCCAGCAGTACGCCCCCCCGGGACAGGGGGCTCTACGAGCAGTACTTC
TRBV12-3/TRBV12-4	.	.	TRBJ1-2	CASSASGATDGYTF	TGTGCCAGCAGTGCGTCAGGGGCAACTGATGGCTACACCTTC
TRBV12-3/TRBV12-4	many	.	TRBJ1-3	CASRTGLTGNTIYF	TGTGCCAGCAGGACTGGACTGACTGGAAACACCATATATTTT
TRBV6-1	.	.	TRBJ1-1	CASSGRQGPWTEAFF	TGTGCCAGCAGTGGTCGTCAGGGTCCATGGACTGAAGCTTTCTTT
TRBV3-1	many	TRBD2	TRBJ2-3	CASSPTSPSTDTQYF	TGTGCCAGCAGTCCGACTAGCCCTAGCACAGATACGCAGTATTTT
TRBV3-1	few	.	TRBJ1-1	CASSQAFNRKDTEAFF	TGTGCCAGCAGCCAAGCCTTCAACAGGAAGGACACTGAAGCTTTCTTT
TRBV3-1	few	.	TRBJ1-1	CASSQDTWRTEAFF	TGTGCCAGCAGCCAGGACACCTGGAGAACTGAAGCTTTCTTT
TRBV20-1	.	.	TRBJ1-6	CCARLDRMGSSYNSPLHF	TGCTGTGCTAGGCTAGACAGGATGGGGAGCTCCTATAATTCACCCCTCCACTTT
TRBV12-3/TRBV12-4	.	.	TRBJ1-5	CASSPPGARNQPQHF	TGTGCCAGCAGTCCCCCGGGGGCTAGGAATCAGCCCCAGCATTTT
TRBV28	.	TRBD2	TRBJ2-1	CASSLGTSAHHGFF	TGTGCCAGCAGTCTGGGGACTAGCGCCCACCACGGGTTCTTC
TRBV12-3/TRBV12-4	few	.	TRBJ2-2	CASTIIPQSTGELFF	TGTGCCAGCACCATTATCCCCCAAAGCACCGGGGAGCTGTTTTTT
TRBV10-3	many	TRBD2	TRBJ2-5	CAIGLAGKEETQYF	TGTGCCATTGGACTAGCGGGTAAAGAAGAGACCCAGTACTTC
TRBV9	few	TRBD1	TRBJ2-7	CASSTRDRGPYEQYF	TGTGCCAGCAGCACGAGGGACAGGGGCCCCTACGAGCAGTACTTC
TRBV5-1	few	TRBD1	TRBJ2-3	CASSWNRGRDTQYF	TGCGCCAGCAGCTGGAACAGGGGAAGAGATACGCAGTATTTT
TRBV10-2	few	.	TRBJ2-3	CASSGIGGTDTQYF	TGCGCCAGCAGTGGGATCGGGGGCACAGATACGCAGTATTTT